This TCR beta chain was documented in a study of T cell responses to AZD1222 COVID-19 vaccine. On the study more broadly: Second doses at about 4 or about 12 weeks were pooled.

Findings and limits, study-wide: Repertoires in all cases were sampled only once the peak T cell response had passed. The donor group comprised mostly white British people and more females; the analysis possibly underestimated clonal diversity.

Germline-derived CDR1 and CDR2 are SGHKS and YYEKEE (reference sequence). The CDR3 runs 14 residues. V was pared by 0 bases and J by 0 bases, with 4 bases between. Concerning this clone: Its antigen is still unknown.

The repertoire was sequenced with immunoSEQ multiplex PCR; TCRdb's copy has only in-frame clones and lacks some. The data contain tens of thousands of clones, roughly 87% of them singletons. The sequenced sample was peripheral blood, obtained on day 0 of AZD1222 vaccination. This TCR was recovered from an adult in good health. V gene TRBV5-5 combines with J gene TRBJ1-3; no reliable D call. Written as DNA, the CDR3 is TGTGCCAGCAGCTTGGGCAACTCTGGAAACACCATATATTTT. Protein sequence: CASSLGNSGNTIYF.